This note documents a single T cell receptor (beta chain) sequence. The entry originates in a study of blood T cell repertoires in COVID-19. Turning to the study itself: From the United States, Italy and Spain came samples of acute and convalescent COVID-19.

Per the study methods: Scientists estimated how many nucleated cells there were by amplifying reference gene primers. Assay: immunoSEQ multiplex PCR; the TCRdb copy retains only in-frame clones and omits some. The D gene and trimming were derived from the DNA, and the V and J assignments and clone size from that table. The top ten hold around 15% of the sample, which has about 14,000 clones, 80% to 90% seen once. Germline-derived CDR1 and CDR2 are SNHLY and FYNNEI. The length of the CDR3 is 15 residues. V gave up 4 bases and J gave up 3 bases, with 12 bases separating them. The V call is TRBV2, the J call TRBJ2-2; weak D call: TRBD2 (6 bases). Sequenced: peripheral blood. The source of this sequence is a man aged 45 to 65 with active COVID-19. This chain's CDR3 is CASSVEGGDTGELFF. CDR3 DNA: TGTGCCAGCAGTGTGGAGGGAGGAGACACCGGGGAGCTGTTTTTT.